Sequencing of this T cell receptor (beta chain) was carried out in a study of CD8+CD57+ T cells in acquired aplastic anemia. Study summary: Mean DNA quantity obtained from sorted CD4+ and CD8+ cells was 2.5 to 4 ug. Average CD4+ read depth in healthy donors was about 10.8 million reads.

Trimming stripped 4 bases from V and 8 bases from J, with 12 bases between. Germline values: CDR1 SGDLS, CDR2 YYNGEE. CDR3 length equals 13 residues. Study findings and constraints: Patients were compared with controls for CD8+ Simpson's diversity, and no significant difference emerged. About 29 sequences, all CD8+ CDR3, were shared between patients and controls.

Template material for TCR beta VDJ and CDR3 profiling consisted of genomic DNA. MiXCR, run by TCRdb on the reads, gives a single entry per CDR3 protein. This sample yields about 62,000 distinct CDR3 sequences, of which roughly 58% are seen a single time; 2% to 3% belongs to the top ten. Regarding this clonotype: The antigen remains unidentified.

This sequence was found in a human donor in good health, serving as a control. The sequenced material came from sorted CD4+, CD8+, or CD8+CD57+ T cells (not recorded which) from PBMCs. The rearrangement uses TRBV9 and TRBJ1-4; D possibly corresponds to TRBD1 (5 bases). In DNA, the CDR3 is TGTGCCAGCAGCCAAGGGGCGCGGGAAAAACTGTTTTTT. Protein: CASSQGAREKLFF.